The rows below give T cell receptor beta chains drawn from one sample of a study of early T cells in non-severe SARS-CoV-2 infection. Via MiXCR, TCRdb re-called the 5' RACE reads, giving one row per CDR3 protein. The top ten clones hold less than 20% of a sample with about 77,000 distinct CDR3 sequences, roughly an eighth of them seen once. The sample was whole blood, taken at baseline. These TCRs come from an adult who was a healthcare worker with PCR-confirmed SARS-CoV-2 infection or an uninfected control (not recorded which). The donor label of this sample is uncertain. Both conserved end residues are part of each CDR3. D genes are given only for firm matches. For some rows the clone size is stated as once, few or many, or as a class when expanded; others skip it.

CASRRTGDETQYF	TRBV3-1	many	TRBJ2-5	TRBD1
CASSSPAVRNTQYF	TRBV7-2	.	TRBJ2-3	.
CASRVTSGNRKTQYF	TRBV2	few	TRBJ2-5	TRBD2
CASSLALRQGADNEQFF	TRBV7-9	.	TRBJ2-1	TRBD1
CASSQGADRDAFF	TRBV14	.	TRBJ1-1	TRBD1
CATSRDRRVGGEQYF	TRBV15	.	TRBJ2-7	.
CASSTRGEKLFF	TRBV18	.	TRBJ1-4	.
CASSGLSSYEQYF	TRBV5-1	many	TRBJ2-7	.
CASSPPVGGGQYF	TRBV18	many	TRBJ2-4	.
CASSQEKRGAYEQYF	TRBV4-3	.	TRBJ2-7	TRBD2
CASSATGVNSGNTIYF	TRBV5-1	many	TRBJ1-3	TRBD1
CASTDLVTGELFF	TRBV5-1	few	TRBJ2-2	.
CASTSRERVTGELFF	TRBV5-1	.	TRBJ2-2	.
CASSLGGLRREKLFF	TRBV7-9	.	TRBJ1-4	.
CAGQSGDQPQHF	TRBV6-1	many	TRBJ1-5	.
CASSVGSQPDEQYF	TRBV9	few	TRBJ2-7	.
CASSPGYLEANTEAFF	TRBV27	.	TRBJ1-1	.
CASSLIAGVGEDTQYF	TRBV5-5	.	TRBJ2-3	TRBD2
CASSLDVLQPQHF	TRBV5-1	many	TRBJ1-5	.
CASSLPQQGEPQNYYNEQFF	TRBV12-3/TRBV12-4	.	TRBJ2-1	.
CASSEGISYNEQFF	TRBV2	many	TRBJ2-1	.
CSVRTSGRGADTQYF	TRBV29-1	.	TRBJ2-3	TRBD2
CASSQDHLGRTEQYF	TRBV4-3	few	TRBJ2-7	.
CAIINWSGSRPIEGQFTDTQYF	TRBV10-3	.	TRBJ2-3	.
CASSQDPRSSYNEQFF	TRBV3-1	.	TRBJ2-1	.
CAWSRKGAGELFF	TRBV30	many	TRBJ2-2	.
CAWSVNRETEAFF	TRBV30	few	TRBJ1-1	.
CASRQNNQPQHF	TRBV5-8	many	TRBJ1-5	.
CASSFLRQQETQYF	TRBV11-2	.	TRBJ2-5	.
CASSYSLGTYEQYF	TRBV6-6	.	TRBJ2-7	.
CASSLGTGSDQPQHF	TRBV11-2	many	TRBJ1-5	TRBD1
CASSSTRDRYPEAFF	TRBV12-3/TRBV12-4	many	TRBJ1-1	TRBD1
CASSRLAASTDTQYF	TRBV19	few	TRBJ2-3	TRBD2
CSVEAPDEKLFF	TRBV29-1	few	TRBJ1-4	.
CAIRGTSGDSYNEQFF	TRBV10-3	.	TRBJ2-1	TRBD2
CATSSGEEELFF	TRBV24-1	.	TRBJ2-2	.
CASSQDEGHSSYEQYF	TRBV4-1	many	TRBJ2-7	.
CASSLEWVTGELFF	TRBV11-3	few	TRBJ2-2	.
CATSEPRAGDNEQFF	TRBV24-1	many	TRBJ2-1	TRBD2
CASSQGPGELFF	TRBV3-1	.	TRBJ2-2	.
CASSQALPGSSYGYTF	TRBV4-3	.	TRBJ1-2	.
CATSTTSTGTNSPLHF	TRBV15	.	TRBJ1-6	TRBD1
CAIRELGLAGVEQYF	TRBV10-3	.	TRBJ2-7	TRBD2
CASSPGTGGFEQYF	TRBV12-3/TRBV12-4	.	TRBJ2-7	TRBD1
CASSQGPAGIETQYF	TRBV4-1	.	TRBJ2-5	TRBD2
CASSQLGSYSYEQYF	TRBV3-1	few	TRBJ2-7	.
CATSGLGVDGELFF	TRBV24-1	few	TRBJ2-2	.
CASTRGGFGELFF	TRBV7-9	.	TRBJ2-2	.
CASSQLRGEGPSYEQYF	TRBV4-1	.	TRBJ2-7	TRBD2
CASSAGPYNSPLHF	TRBV5-1	.	TRBJ1-6	.
CASSYFATQPNSPLHF	TRBV7-9	.	TRBJ1-6	.
CASNILAATGELFF	TRBV12-3/TRBV12-4	few	TRBJ2-2	.
CASSPAGAGYETQYF	TRBV7-9	.	TRBJ2-5	.